This T cell receptor beta chain was profiled in a study of persistence of HIV-infected CD4 T cells. The immunoSEQ assay was version 4, run in survey mode. Here immunoSEQ multiplex PCR was the method, and the copy in TCRdb shows in-frame clones only, minus some. The sample has more than 35,000 clones; roughly 87% are singletons. This nonspecific control used anti-CD3/anti-CD28 bead stimulation of CD4+ T cells. Sorting of responding CD4+ T cells relied on upregulated CD40 ligand together with CD69. An approximately 18-hour stimulation of CD8-depleted PBMCs used anti-CD28/CD49d costimulation, CD40-blocking antibody and enfuvirtide. Turning to this clone: Its antigen is not known.

This sequence originates from an adult man with HIV who was CMV-seropositive. The sample was CD4+ T cells sorted from PBMCs after approximately 18-hour stimulation, taken from a patient who received antiretroviral therapy.

The CDR3 sequence: CASSRDRGLLLYEQYF. CDR3 nucleotide sequence: TGTGCCAGCAGCCGCGACAGGGGGCTATTACTATACGAGCAGTACTTC. The chain uses TRBV3-1 (or the pseudogene TRBV3-2) and TRBJ2-7; 10 nucleotides match TRBD1. V was pared by 4 bases and J by 4 bases, with 10 bases of the junction left unmatched. The CDR3 runs 16 residues. Germline-derived CDR1 and CDR2 are LGHDT and YNNKEL (reference sequence).